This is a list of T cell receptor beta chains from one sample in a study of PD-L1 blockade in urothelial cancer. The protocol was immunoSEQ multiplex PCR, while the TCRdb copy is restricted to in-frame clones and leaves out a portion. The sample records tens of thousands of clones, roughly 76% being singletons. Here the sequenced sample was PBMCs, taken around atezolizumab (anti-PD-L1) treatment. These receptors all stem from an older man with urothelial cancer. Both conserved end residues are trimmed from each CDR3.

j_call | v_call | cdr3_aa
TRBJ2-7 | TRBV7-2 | ASSLGRGAGMYEQY
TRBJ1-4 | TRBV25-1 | ASRDPGTVNEKLF
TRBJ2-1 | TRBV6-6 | ASSRLAPSSYNEQF
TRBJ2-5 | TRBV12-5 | AAPGRQGEETQY
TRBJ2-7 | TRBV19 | ASSMRSGGGYEQY
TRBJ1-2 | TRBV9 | ASGGTGSWGYT
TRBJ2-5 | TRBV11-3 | ASQRAGVKETQY
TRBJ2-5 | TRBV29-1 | SVDLAGGPGTQY
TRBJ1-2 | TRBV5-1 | ASSPQGADYGYT
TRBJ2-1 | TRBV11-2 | ASSLVGLAGEGEQF
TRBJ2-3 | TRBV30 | AWSVSGRADTQY
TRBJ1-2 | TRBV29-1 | SVGVGQNVGYT
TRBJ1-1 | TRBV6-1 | ASSASEAGKTEAF
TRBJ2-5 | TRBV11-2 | ASTPEGGAETQY
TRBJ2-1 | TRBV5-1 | ASSSLYNEQF
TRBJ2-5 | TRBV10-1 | ASSDASGGQETQY
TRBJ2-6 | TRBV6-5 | ASHSGGSGANVLT
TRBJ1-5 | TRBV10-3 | AISEGTHSNQPQH
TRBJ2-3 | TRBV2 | ASSAGLDTQY
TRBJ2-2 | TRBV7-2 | ASSPLRTGLLNTGELF
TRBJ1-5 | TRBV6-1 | ASGKGGGSNQPQH
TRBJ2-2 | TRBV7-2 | VSGSPRTGFGSTGELF
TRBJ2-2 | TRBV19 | ASYRGGGELF
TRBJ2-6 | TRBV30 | AWSGLAGSLSGANVLT
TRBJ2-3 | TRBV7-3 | ASSSRGGGTDTQY
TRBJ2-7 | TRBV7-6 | ASSSFRTYEQY
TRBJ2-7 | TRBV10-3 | AISGASSYEQY
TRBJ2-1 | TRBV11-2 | ASSPLKRSSYNEQF
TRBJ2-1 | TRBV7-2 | ASSPGIGVDEQF
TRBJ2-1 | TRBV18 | ASYEGGEQF
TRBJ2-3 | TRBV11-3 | ASSFGGQGATDTQY
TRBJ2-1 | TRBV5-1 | ASRGGGDYEQF
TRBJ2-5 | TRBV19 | ASSPGQGIFGETQY
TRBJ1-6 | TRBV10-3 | AISETRGNQGPPLH
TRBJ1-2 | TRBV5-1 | ASSLEGQGAQGYT
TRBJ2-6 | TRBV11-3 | ASSPVGLAVSGANVLT
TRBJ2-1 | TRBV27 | ASSPQTAYNEQF
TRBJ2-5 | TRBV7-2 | ASSVIGETQY
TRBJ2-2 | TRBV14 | ASSQGLAGGNTGELF
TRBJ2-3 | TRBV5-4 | ASSSSGTSGRTDTQY
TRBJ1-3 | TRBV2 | ASRSTGNTIY
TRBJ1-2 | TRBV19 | ASSISDYGYT
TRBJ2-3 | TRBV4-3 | ASSQGLEDTQY
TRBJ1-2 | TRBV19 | ASSIVQGGYGYT
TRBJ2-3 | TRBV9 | ASSVPSGGDTQY
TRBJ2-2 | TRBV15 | ATSRYPSGTGGTGELF
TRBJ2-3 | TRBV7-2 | ASSLNQRGGQY